In its sample, the clone carrying this T cell receptor beta chain was seen many times. The antigen remains undetermined. The authors made TCR beta libraries by quantitative 5'-RACE with molecular barcodes. Using its own MiXCR run on the 5' RACE reads, TCRdb lists one record per CDR3 protein. There are more than 500,000 distinct CDR3 sequences in the sample; over 4% occur only once, and 3% to 4% lies in the top ten. Germline CDR1 and CDR2: SGHTA and FQGTGA. Trimming removed 5 bases from V and 5 bases from J, with 12 bases in between. This CDR3 is 13 amino acids long. These data are taken from a study of CD8 T cells in ankylosing spondylitis. General study points: It was reported that disease-linked clones were significantly enriched in matched ankylosing spondylitis synovial fluid. A TCR beta motif made of fewer than ten highly homologous variants seemed typical of ankylosing spondylitis blood. Disease-linked clones had a CD8+ phenotype and relatively low frequency in peripheral blood.

Sequencing was done on a sample of blood, either unsorted or a sorted T cell fraction (not recorded which). The chain links TRBV7-3 to TRBJ1-2; D perhaps matches TRBD1 (5 bases). The sequence derives from a male donor with ankylosing spondylitis. CDR3 residues: CASSGVGTYGYTF. The CDR3 region has the DNA TGTGCCAGCAGCGGTGTGGGGACGTATGGCTACACCTTC.